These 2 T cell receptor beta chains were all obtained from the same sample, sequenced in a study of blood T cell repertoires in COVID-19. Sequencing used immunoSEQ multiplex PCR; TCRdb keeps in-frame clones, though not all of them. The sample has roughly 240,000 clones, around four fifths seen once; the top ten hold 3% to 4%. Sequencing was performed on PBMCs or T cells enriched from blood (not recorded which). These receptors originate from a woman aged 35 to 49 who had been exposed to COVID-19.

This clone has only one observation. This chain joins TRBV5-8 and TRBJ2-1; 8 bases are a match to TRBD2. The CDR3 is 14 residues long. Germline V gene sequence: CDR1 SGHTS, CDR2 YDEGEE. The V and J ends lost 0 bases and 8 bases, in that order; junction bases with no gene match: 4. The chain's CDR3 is CASSLGLATDEQFF. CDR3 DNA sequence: TGTGCCAGCAGCTTGGGACTAGCGACGGATGAGCAGTTCTTC.

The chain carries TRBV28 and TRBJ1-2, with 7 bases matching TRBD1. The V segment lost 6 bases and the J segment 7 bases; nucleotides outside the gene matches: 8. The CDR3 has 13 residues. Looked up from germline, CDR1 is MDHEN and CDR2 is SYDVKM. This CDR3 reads CASSVGTASGYTF. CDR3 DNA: TGTGCCAGCAGCGTGGGGACAGCTAGTGGCTACACCTTC.